These 9 T cell receptor beta chains were all obtained from the same sample, sequenced in a study of CD8 T cells in Susac syndrome. Reverse transcription of about 0.45 to 1 ug RNA used random hexamers. Each CDR3 protein gets one entry after TCRdb re-called the immunoSEQ multiplex PCR reads with MiXCR. The profile shows about 140,000 distinct CDR3 sequences, more than 85% of them singletons. Material for sequencing was CD8+ T cells from PBMCs. Receptors were obtained from a human donor with Susac syndrome.

V usage is TRBV27 and J usage is TRBJ2-7; D is perhaps TRBD1 or TRBD2 (5 bases each). Trimming cost V 5 bases and J 5 bases, with 10 bases left between them. The CDR3 runs to 12 residues. Germline CDR1 reads MNHEY; CDR2 reads SMNVEV (reference sequence). The CDR3 reads CASSRGPDEQYF. CDR3 in DNA: TGTGCCAGCAGTCGGGGCCCCGACGAGCAGTACTTC.

The V call is TRBV7-9, the J call TRBJ2-1; 9 positions agree with TRBD2. Germline V gives CDR1 SEHNR, CDR2 FQNEAQ (reference sequence). This CDR3 contains 16 residues. The J segment lost 6 bases and the V segment lost 5 bases, leaving 11 bases of the junction unmatched. CDR3 coding DNA: TGTGCCAGCAGCCCACCGGCGGGAGGGCTTTTCAATGAGCAGTTCTTC. It encodes CASSPPAGGLFNEQFF.

The rearrangement links TRBV29-1 to TRBJ1-1; no clear D. CDR3 length: 15 residues. Germline CDR1 SQVTM, CDR2 ANQGSEA. V shed 2 bases and J shed 2 bases, with 15 bases lying between them. The CDR3 here is CSVESSWQINTEAFF. The CDR3 DNA is TGCAGCGTTGAATCTTCCTGGCAGATAAACACTGAAGCTTTCTTT.

The J gene is TRBJ2-2, the V gene TRBV4-1; 9 bases are shared with TRBD2. With V trimmed by 3 bases and J by 4 bases, 6 bases remained unmatched. This CDR3 has 16 amino acids. Germline values: CDR1 MGHRA, CDR2 YSYEKL. The chain's CDR3 is CASSQNSGSITGELFF. CDR3 nucleotide sequence: TGCGCCAGCAGCCAGAATAGCGGGAGTATCACCGGGGAGCTGTTTTTT.

The rearrangement uses TRBV19 and TRBJ1-2, with TRBD1 identical over 7 bases. CDR1 and CDR2 (germline): LNHDA, SQIVND (reference sequence). The CDR3 contains 17 residues. V lost 8 bases and J lost 6; bases outside the gene matches: 21. In DNA form, the CDR3 reads TGTGCCAGTCGAAAAACCGGGACAGCCCTCATATGGAATGGCTACACCTTC. It specifies CASRKTGTALIWNGYTF.

The chain joins TRBV19 to TRBJ2-7; 8 nucleotides line up with TRBD1. After removal of 1 base from V and 0 bases from J, the junction contained 2 bases not matched to a gene. Germline CDR1 and CDR2: LNHDA and SQIVND (reference sequence). The CDR3 is 15 amino acids. This chain's CDR3 is CASSIAGGISYEQYF. DNA for the CDR3: TGTGCCAGTAGTATAGCAGGGGGCATCTCCTACGAGCAGTACTTC.

This rearrangement joins TRBV20-1 to TRBJ2-2, with D possibly matching TRBD2 (5 bases). This CDR3 comprises 12 residues. Trimming stripped 3 bases from V and 3 bases from J, with 5 bases between. Germline CDR1 and CDR2: DFQATT and SNEGSKA (reference sequence). This chain's CDR3 is CSASGDTGELFF. CDR3 DNA sequence: TGCAGTGCTAGCGGGGACACCGGGGAGCTGTTTTTT.

This clonotype was observed once. The CDR3 DNA is TGCGCCAGCAGCCAAGAGGTACTGGGAGGGGACTACGAGCAGTACTTC. As protein: CASSQEVLGGDYEQYF. The rearrangement joins TRBV4-1 to TRBJ2-7; 7 nucleotides match TRBD2. This CDR3 contains 16 residues. Per germline, CDR1 MGHRA and CDR2 YSYEKL. J lost 3 bases, V lost 0 bases, and 8 bases had no gene match.

This chain joins TRBV27 and TRBJ1-1; D ambiguous. This CDR3 contains 14 residues. Germline V lookup: CDR1 MNHEY, CDR2 SMNVEV (reference sequence). V was shortened by 1 base and J by 1 base, with 7 bases between the two germline ends. CDR3 in DNA: TGTGCCAGCAGTTTATACTCTGAGAACACTGAAGCTTTCTTT. Residues: CASSLYSENTEAFF.